This TCR beta chain came from a study of breast tumors, draining lymph nodes, adjacent tissues. TCRdb called the multiplex PCR reads again in MiXCR, with one record for every CDR3 protein. Of around 130,000 distinct CDR3 sequences in the sample, about 20% were seen once. This clonotype was observed at least ten times. Samples came from axillary lymph nodes draining the breast cancer. The CDR3 extends over 14 amino acids. The germline V and J ends were trimmed by 4 bases and 3 bases, with 13 bases remaining between them. Germline V gene lookup returns CDR1 MNHNS and CDR2 SASEGT. This chain links TRBV6-1 with TRBJ2-7, with a tentative D call TRBD1 (6 bases). The clonotype comes from a female donor with breast cancer. Some clones in this sample may be carry-over from other donors' samples. What was sequenced was axillary lymph node tissue. The CDR3 is CASSGRGQVYEQYF. CDR3 coding DNA: TGTGCCAGCAGTGGTAGGGGACAAGTCTACGAGCAGTACTTC.